These T cell receptor beta chains were read from a single sample in a study of OX40 agonist ivuxolimab in advanced cancers. Profiling relied on immunoSEQ multiplex PCR, and the TCRdb table lists in-frame clones only, not all of them. The sample carries about 19,000 clones, 83% recorded once. The material was CD4+ or CD8+ T cells sorted from blood, obtained in a trial of the OX40 agonist ivuxolimab. All receptors come from an adult with an advanced solid tumor such as melanoma, head and neck, liver or kidney cancer. Both conserved end residues are trimmed from each CDR3. A D gene is named only where the DNA matches it firmly.

ASSLTEYTEAF | NA | TRBJ1-1 | TRBV5-1
ASSFGQGSSEAF | TRBD1 | TRBJ1-1 | TRBV19
ASSMQRASGGPSYGYT | TRBD1 | TRBJ1-2 | TRBV28
ASSDAGAHWGNTIY | NA | TRBJ1-3 | TRBV2
ATGAEQSSYEQY | NA | TRBJ2-7 | TRBV15
ASSLTTSPTDTQY | NA | TRBJ2-3 | TRBV5-1
ASSLATGRTYEQY | NA | TRBJ2-7 | TRBV27
ASSVVRGGNDTQY | NA | TRBJ2-3 | TRBV9
ASSPPDGGREQY | NA | TRBJ2-7 | TRBV7-9
ASRGRQGRIDTQY | TRBD1 | TRBJ2-3 | TRBV2
ASSLTTEQF | NA | TRBJ2-1 | TRBV9
ASGSTPLGHEQF | NA | TRBJ2-1 | TRBV12-5
ASSVGSTAEAF | NA | TRBJ1-1 | TRBV9
ASSSTVSFPDTQY | NA | TRBJ2-3 | TRBV6-6
ASSTGGANSPLH | NA | TRBJ1-6 | TRBV19
ASSLLEKLF | NA | TRBJ1-4 | TRBV7-9
ASSPGPRMEEQY | NA | TRBJ2-7 | TRBV9
ASTQGSGSGLSNYGYT | NA | TRBJ1-2 | TRBV23-1
AGRGRGHGNTIY | TRBD1 | TRBJ1-3 | TRBV28
ASSPGIGYEQY | NA | TRBJ2-7 | TRBV5-1
ASSYNRVGSYGYT | NA | TRBJ1-2 | TRBV6-5
ASSVESLGDYEQY | NA | TRBJ2-7 | TRBV9
ASSYSLGGGIGELF | TRBD2 | TRBJ2-2 | TRBV6-5
AWSVGTGYTEAF | TRBD1 | TRBJ1-1 | TRBV30
ASSSEVPSYEQY | NA | TRBJ2-7 | TRBV7-6
ASSQLNGAEAF | NA | TRBJ1-1 | TRBV4-1
ASSPEPNSPHEQY | NA | TRBJ2-7 | TRBV27
ASRDSGFSNQPQH | TRBD1 | TRBJ1-5 | TRBV28
ASSVTTGVYGYT | TRBD1 | TRBJ1-2 | TRBV9
ASSLRGGLYEQY | NA | TRBJ2-7 | TRBV7-9
ASSLVRAGGEQY | NA | TRBJ2-7 | TRBV5-1
ASSARLAGAPPTQY | TRBD2 | TRBJ2-3 | TRBV7-3
ASSLLTDTQY | NA | TRBJ2-3 | TRBV7-9
ASSIDRGDNEQF | TRBD1 | TRBJ2-1 | TRBV19
ASSPMGLAGKETQY | TRBD2 | TRBJ2-5 | TRBV11-2
ASSLALGEAKNIQY | NA | TRBJ2-4 | TRBV11-2
ASSLWGGGHSYEQY | TRBD2 | TRBJ2-7 | TRBV27
ASSLGGGEQY | NA | TRBJ2-7 | TRBV27
ASSLTGGINEKLF | TRBD1 | TRBJ1-4 | TRBV6-5
ASSQDPGANYGYT | NA | TRBJ1-2 | TRBV4-1
ASTEGGEAF | NA | TRBJ1-1 | TRBV19
ATNPDMNQPQH | NA | TRBJ1-5 | TRBV15
ASSHHLWQASGNTIY | NA | TRBJ1-3 | TRBV7-9
ASSFDRTGLDEQY | NA | TRBJ2-7 | TRBV11-3
ASSPVDRGQVEQY | TRBD1 | TRBJ2-7 | TRBV4-3
AIGRTGELF | NA | TRBJ2-2 | TRBV10-3
ASNPSRAEAF | NA | TRBJ1-1 | TRBV6-1
ASSPGQGYQPQH | TRBD1 | TRBJ1-5 | TRBV7-9
ASSLGTGQETQY | TRBD1 | TRBJ2-5 | TRBV4-1
ASSLDSSGGWTYNEQF | TRBD2 | TRBJ2-1 | TRBV7-9
ASRGTGNQETQY | TRBD1 | TRBJ2-5 | TRBV19
ASSQEGGDTYTDTQY | NA | TRBJ2-3 | TRBV14
ASSGVTTTGELF | NA | TRBJ2-2 | TRBV5-7
ASSFGVQAWDDEQF | NA | TRBJ2-1 | TRBV5-6
ATSGGGGPRYEQY | TRBD2 | TRBJ2-7 | TRBV15